This T cell receptor (beta chain) was sequenced during a study of human T cells and chemical hapten exposure. As originally analysed: Per-sample TCR counts ranged from 23,224 to 690,600, median around 96,000. TCRdb re-derived calls from the RACE reads in MiXCR, one entry per CDR3 protein. What appears here as the V and J calls and clone size reflects TCRdb's work, not the paper's. This sample yields more than 110,000 distinct CDR3 sequences, of which 10% to 15% are seen a single time; less than 1.5% belongs to the top ten. Germline V CDR1 and CDR2: MNHEY, SVGEGT. V shed 6 bases, J shed 1 base, and the junction held 6 bases outside the gene matches. The CDR3 is 16 residues long. Time point reported: patch test 2, 6 weeks after DPC sensitization. Treatment reported: therapeutic diphenylcyclopropenone sensitization with weekly scalp DPC. From whole blood left unfractionated, total RNA was extracted.

The rearrangement joins TRBV6-2 or TRBV6-3 to TRBJ2-2; TRBD2 matches 9 bases. The sequence derives from a woman in her forties or fifties with alopecia areata. Some clones in this sample may be carry-over from other donors' samples. The source material was whole blood, sampled in connection with sensitization to the hapten diphenylcyclopropenone (DPC). The CDR3 DNA follows: TGTGCCAGCAGGGTAGCGGGAGCCTTGAACACCGGGGAGCTGTTTTTT. Protein sequence: CASRVAGALNTGELFF.